The source of this T cell receptor (beta chain) is a study of CD8 T cells in ankylosing spondylitis. The sample holds a few counts of this clonotype. Its target is not known. Notes on the study in general: For ankylosing spondylitis blood, a TCR beta motif of 8 or 9 highly homologous variants appeared characteristic.

Each CDR3 protein gets one entry after TCRdb re-called the 5' RACE reads with MiXCR. The sample carries fewer than 750,000 distinct CDR3 sequences, around a fifth recorded once. Trimming removed 4 bases at V and 5 bases at J, with 17 bases between. Germline V gene sequence: CDR1 LGHNA, CDR2 YNFKEQ. The CDR3 totals 15 residues. The J gene is TRBJ2-5, the V gene TRBV4-2, with D tentatively TRBD1 or TRBD2 (6 bases each). This receptor was taken from a male donor with ankylosing spondylitis. The sample consisted of blood, either unsorted or a sorted T cell fraction (not recorded which). CDR3 residues: CASSRGTSIGETQYF. Written as DNA, the CDR3 is TGTGCCAGCAGCCGCGGGACATCGATAGGGGAGACCCAGTACTTC.